This entry features one TCR beta chain sequence. Germline CDR1 reads SEHNR; CDR2 reads FQNEAQ (reference sequence). This CDR3 is 17 amino acids long. V lost 1 base to trimming and J lost 4 bases; unmatched junction nucleotides: 12. This sample is drawn from a study of blood T cell repertoires in COVID-19. About the study: The study drew acute and convalescent COVID-19 samples from the United States, Italy and Spain. Sample material is recorded as cDNA or gDNA derived from T cells, B-cell-depleted T cells, or PBMCs.

The authors' processing: How many nucleated cells were present was estimated from reference gene primer amplification. Repertoires were generated with immunoSEQ multiplex PCR, while TCRdb's copy carries only in-frame clones and drops some. V, J and clone size are taken as reported in that table, and D and trimming were inferred from the DNA itself. This sample has just under 95,000 clones, with about 78% found just once. V is TRBV7-9 and J is TRBJ2-7; 8 nucleotides match TRBD1. The sequenced sample was peripheral blood. The receptor was isolated from a man between 45 and 60 years old who had recovered from COVID-19. The CDR3 spells CASSLEPRTGMRYEQYF. The CDR3 DNA is TGTGCCAGCAGCTTAGAACCCCGGACAGGGATGAGGTACGAGCAGTACTTC.